This T cell receptor (beta chain) was sequenced in a study of T cell clonotyping in hematopoietic cell transplantation. General study results and limits: Graft donor and pretransplant recipient Inverse Simpson Index values predicted broader posttransplant TCR diversity. Cells were unsorted, so CD4 and CD8 contributions were not separated.

The CDR3 extends over 17 amino acids. The V and J ends lost 5 bases and 6 bases, in that order; junction bases with no gene match: 10. Germline CDR1 reads SGHTA; CDR2 reads FQGNSA. Samples: about 28 days before transplant, then days 30, 100 and 180 after. The data were produced by immunoSEQ multiplex PCR, yet TCRdb's version contains in-frame clones alone and is incomplete. The sample holds 9,000 to 9,500 clones, roughly nine tenths seen once. To note about this clone: The antigen is unknown.

The clonotype comes from a human patient who had an allogeneic stem cell transplant, so the T cells may come from the graft donor. The donor label of this sample is uncertain. Some clones in this sample may be carry-over from other donors' samples. This chain connects TRBV7-2 to TRBJ2-4, with 13 nucleotides matching TRBD2. The sample in question was PBMCs, obtained 180 days after allogeneic stem cell transplant. The CDR3 DNA is TGTGCCAGCAGCGTGGGACTAGCGGGGTTGAGGGGAAACATTCAGTACTTC. Its protein product is CASSVGLAGLRGNIQYF.